This passage covers 13 T cell receptor beta chains from one sample sequenced in a study of blood T cells in healthy people across ages. Through a sample-barcoded 5' primer and a J-beta primer mix, a second PCR was run for roughly 6 to 11 cycles. Via MiXCR, TCRdb re-called the 5' RACE reads, giving one row per CDR3 protein. Among fewer than 700,000 distinct CDR3 sequences listed, 40% to 45% were seen once. What was sequenced was blood. The receptors stem from a man older than 75 in good health.

The chain recombines TRBV28 with TRBJ2-3; weak D call: TRBD1 (6 bases). This CDR3 is built from 15 residues. Germline lookup yields CDR1 MDHEN and CDR2 SYDVKM. V shed 5 bases and J shed 4 bases, with 16 bases lying between them. Here the CDR3 DNA reads TGTGCCAGCAGTAAAGGGGGAACGGGCGCAGATACGCAGTATTTT. It yields the protein CASSKGGTGADTQYF.

The V and J genes are TRBV7-2 and TRBJ2-7; TRBD1 agrees at 11 bases. The CDR3 has 15 amino acids. The trim removed 7 bases at V and 3 bases at J, leaving 8 bases unmatched. Germline CDR1 SGHTA, CDR2 FQGNSA. CDR3 sequence: CASNFGGQGGYEQYF. CDR3 coding DNA: TGTGCCAGCAACTTTGGGGGACAGGGGGGCTACGAGCAGTACTTC. Together with reference TRBV7-2 and TRBJ2-7, the CDR3 gives the full variable domain: GAGVSQSPSNKVTEKGKDVELRCDPISGHTALYWYRQSLGQGLEFLIYFQGNSAPDKSGLPSDRFSAERTGGSVSTLTIQRTQQEDSAVYLCASNFGGQGGYEQYFGPGTRLTVT.

In DNA form, the CDR3 reads TGTGCCAGCAGCAGCTCCCGCGGGCCGTACAATGAGCAGTACTTC. Protein: CASSSSRGPYNEQYF. J is TRBJ2-1 and V is TRBV7-8; the D gene is possibly TRBD2 (5 bases). Gene TRBJ2-7 matches the end of the DNA better, so the J call may be wrong. Germline V gene sequence: CDR1 SGHVS, CDR2 FQNEAQ. This CDR3 contains 15 residues.

J is TRBJ2-1 and V is TRBV6-2 or TRBV6-3; D call uncertain. Looked up from germline, CDR1 is MNHEY and CDR2 is SVGEGT. CDR3 length: 12 amino acids. Trimming removed 6 bases from V and 7 bases from J, with 10 bases in between. CDR3 region: CASSYPQNEQFF. As DNA, the CDR3 is TGTGCCAGCAGCTACCCTCAAAATGAGCAGTTCTTC.

The chain recombines TRBV27 with TRBJ1-4; 7 bases line up with TRBD1. V was pared by 5 bases and J by 5 bases, with 11 bases of the junction left unmatched. The CDR3 is 16 residues long. Germline CDR1 reads MNHEY; CDR2 reads SMNVEV (reference sequence). The CDR3 protein is CASSPGRTGENEKLFF. The CDR3 DNA is TGTGCCAGCAGTCCCGGCCGGACAGGAGAGAATGAAAAACTGTTTTTT.

V is TRBV4-3 and J is TRBJ1-1; 8 nucleotides agree with TRBD1. Germline V gives CDR1 LGHNA, CDR2 YSLEER. This CDR3 is built from 13 residues. Losses at the gene ends were 2 bases for V and 6 bases for J; bases not matched to a gene: 2. The CDR3 region has the DNA TGCGCCAGCAGCCAAAGGACAGGGCCTGAAGCTTTCTTT. Its translation: CASSQRTGPEAFF.

V and J are TRBV2 and TRBJ2-3; 11 bases map to TRBD2. The CDR3 covers 15 residues. Looked up from germline, CDR1 is SNHLY and CDR2 is FYNNEI. Trimming cost V 6 bases and J 2 bases; bases outside gene matches: 4. The CDR3 region has the DNA TGTGCCAGCAGAACTAGCGGGGGACCCACAGATACGCAGTATTTT. It is translated as CASRTSGGPTDTQYF.

CDR3 region: CASSQEWGRDEQFF. CDR3 bases: TGCGCCAGCAGCCAAGAGTGGGGGAGAGATGAGCAGTTCTTC. The V call is TRBV4-3, the J call TRBJ2-1; D is perhaps TRBD1 or TRBD2 (5 bases each). Trimming shortened V by 0 bases and J by 8 bases, and 11 bases separated the two germline ends. The CDR3 is made up of 14 amino acids. Germline V gives CDR1 LGHNA, CDR2 YSLEER.

V is TRBV7-3 and J is TRBJ2-7; D possibly uses TRBD1 or TRBD2 (5 bases each). This CDR3 region has 14 residues. CDR1 and CDR2 from the germline V gene are SGHTA and FQGTGA. V lost 5 bases and J 2 bases, leaving 13 bases between the germline ends. DNA of the CDR3: TGTGCCAGCAGCGTGGGACCACCCCCCTACGAGCAGTACTTC. The encoded protein is CASSVGPPPYEQYF. The whole variable domain, remainder taken from reference TRBV7-3 and TRBJ2-7, is GAGVSQTPSNKVTEKGKYVELRCDPISGHTALYWYRQSLGQGPEFLIYFQGTGAADDSGLPNDRFFAVRPEGSVSTLKIQRTERGDSAVYLCASSVGPPPYEQYFGPGTRLTVT.

V usage is TRBV6-2 or TRBV6-3 and J usage is TRBJ2-3, with 9 bases lining up with TRBD2. The germline CDR1 and CDR2 sequences are MNHEY and SVGEGT. The CDR3 is made up of 12 amino acids. The ends lost 7 bases at V and 6 bases at J; junction bases unmatched: 2. The CDR3 nucleotides read TGTGCCAGCACTGGACTAGCGGATACGCAGTATTTT. It encodes CASTGLADTQYF.

This sequence joins TRBV18 and TRBJ2-7; TRBD2 matches 11 bases. Trimming cost V 3 bases and J 2 bases; bases outside gene matches: 6. CDR3 length: 16 amino acids. CDR1 KGHSH and CDR2 LQKENI come from the germline V gene. In DNA, the CDR3 is TGTGCCAGCTCACCCCCGGGACTAGCGGAGCCCTACGAGCAGTACTTC. Its protein product is CASSPPGLAEPYEQYF.

Many counts were recorded for this clonotype. The rearrangement uses TRBV20-1 and TRBJ2-4, with TRBD1 matching 8 bases. Germline CDR1 reads DFQATT; CDR2 reads SNEGSKA (reference sequence). The ends lost 3 bases at V and 3 bases at J; junction bases unmatched: 13. The CDR3 contains 17 residues. The CDR3 DNA is TGCAGTGCTAGCGGAGGCCGACAGGGGAGTCGCAAAAACATTCAGTACTTC. Translating gives CSASGGRQGSRKNIQYF.

This clonotype has at least ten counts. The chain combines TRBV27 with TRBJ1-5, with TRBD1 as a possible D gene (5 bases). The germline CDR1 and CDR2 sequences are MNHEY and SMNVEV (reference sequence). V lost 5 bases and J lost 8, with 13 bases in between. The CDR3 covers 13 residues. The DNA of the CDR3 is TGTGCCAGCAGTGACAGCCCAATCAAGCCCCAGCATTTT. This codes for CASSDSPIKPQHF.